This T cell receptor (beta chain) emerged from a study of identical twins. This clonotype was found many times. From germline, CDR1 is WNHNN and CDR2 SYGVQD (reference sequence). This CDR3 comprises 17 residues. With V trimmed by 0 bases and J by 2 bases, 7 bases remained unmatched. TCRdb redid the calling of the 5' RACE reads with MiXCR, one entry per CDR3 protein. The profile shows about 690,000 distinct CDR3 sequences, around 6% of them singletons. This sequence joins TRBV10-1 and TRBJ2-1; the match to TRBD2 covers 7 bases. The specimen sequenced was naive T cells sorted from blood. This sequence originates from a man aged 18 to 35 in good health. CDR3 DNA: TGCGCCAGCAGTGAGTCAAGCGGGATAATCCCCTACAATGAGCAGTTCTTC. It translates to CASSESSGIIPYNEQFF.